Here is one T cell receptor beta chain with its context. Trimming shortened V by 0 bases and J by 6 bases, and 4 bases separated the two germline ends. CDR3 length: 12 residues. This entry is derived from a study of blood T cell repertoires in COVID-19. Looking at the study overall: Researchers got acute and convalescent COVID-19 samples from the United States, Italy and Spain. PBMCs, B-cell-depleted T cells, or T cells were the source of the cDNA or gDNA that made up the material.

TCRdb keeps only in-frame clones here, not all; method: immunoSEQ multiplex PCR. Of under 250,000 clones listed, 88% are singletons. This chain links TRBV12-3 or TRBV12-4 with TRBJ2-3; no firm D call. The source material was peripheral blood. This sequence originates from a man older than 75 with acute or convalescent COVID-19. CDR3 nucleotides: TGTGCCAGCAGTTTAGCTATCGATACGCAGTATTTT. The encoded protein is CASSLAIDTQYF.